The 2 T cell receptor beta chains reported below all come from one sample, sequenced in a study of shared clonotypes between healthy human individuals. Naive CD8 cells lacked CD45RO, underwent positive selection for CCR7 and left out terminally differentiated effector memory CD45RA+ cells. Only in-frame clones appear in the TCRdb table, and some are missing; sequencing was by immunoSEQ multiplex PCR. The sample consists of 750,000 to 1,000,000 clones, more than 85% of them appearing once. The sequenced sample consisted of naive CD8+ T cells sorted from blood. The receptors here all came from a man under 40 in good health.

This sequence joins TRBV5-6 and TRBJ2-1; D not resolved. The germline V gene encodes CDR1 SGHDT and CDR2 YYEEEE. V was pared by 0 bases and J by 0 bases, with 7 bases between. The CDR3 loop spans 15 amino acids. The DNA of the CDR3 is TGTGCCAGCAGCTTGGGTGCGACCTCCTACAATGAGCAGTTCTTC. Its protein product is CASSLGATSYNEQFF. Supplemented by reference TRBV5-6 and TRBJ2-1, the full variable domain reads DAGVTQSPTHLIKTRGQQVTLRCSPKSGHDTVSWYQQALGQGPQFIFQYYEEEERQRGNFPDRFSGHQFPNYSSELNVNALLLGDSALYLCASSLGATSYNEQFFGPGTRLTVL.

The chain combines TRBV28 with TRBJ2-7, with a tentative D call TRBD2 (5 bases). The CDR3 has 18 residues. Per the germline V gene, CDR1 is MDHEN and CDR2 is SYDVKM. The V and J ends lost 6 bases and 1 base respectively, with 25 bases between them. The CDR3 reads CASSLAGSRLPTSYEQYF. DNA for the CDR3: TGTGCCAGCAGCCTGGCTGGGAGTAGGCTGCCGACGTCCTACGAGCAGTACTTC.